These 8 T cell receptor beta chains were all obtained from the same sample, sequenced in a study of cytomegalovirus exposure and HLA in healthy donors. Only in-frame clones appear in the TCRdb table, and some are missing; sequencing was by immunoSEQ multiplex PCR. Seen here are roughly 60,000 clones, roughly 94% observed once, and the top ten hold under 3%. Sequencing was carried out using PBMCs. Receptors were obtained from a man younger than 35 in good health and CMV-seronegative.

V usage is TRBV7-2 and J usage is TRBJ1-5, with 8 bases identical to TRBD1. Germline values: CDR1 SGHTA, CDR2 FQGNSA. Unmatched junction bases numbered 1, after V lost 2 bases and J lost 7 bases. This CDR3 region has 13 residues. The CDR3 spells CASSLTGGQPQHF. DNA for the CDR3: TGTGCCAGCAGCTTAACAGGGGGGCAGCCCCAGCATTTT.

The V and J genes are TRBV7-9 and TRBJ1-2; no clear D gene. The CDR3 loop spans 14 amino acids. In germline, CDR1 is SEHNR, CDR2 FQNEAQ (reference sequence). Trimming pared 2 bases from V and 7 bases from J, leaving 14 bases between. The CDR3 loop reads CASSLSSQEGGYTF. The CDR3 nucleotides read TGTGCCAGCAGCTTAAGCAGCCAGGAGGGTGGCTACACCTTC.

The chain is built from TRBV7-9 and TRBJ1-1, with D perhaps TRBD1 (6 bases). CDR1 is SEHNR and CDR2 is FQNEAQ in the germline V gene (reference sequence). Trimming cost V 5 bases and J 3 bases, with 13 bases left between them. The CDR3 is 14 residues long. This CDR3 is CASSPGATYTEAFF. For the CDR3, the DNA is TGTGCCAGCAGCCCAGGGGCGACATACACTGAAGCTTTCTTT.

The V and J genes are TRBV5-1 and TRBJ2-7; TRBD1 aligns across 7 bases. Germline V lookup: CDR1 SGHRS, CDR2 YFSETQ. Trimming took 4 bases from V and 6 from J; bases not matched to a gene: 19. CDR3 length: 17 amino acids. Written as DNA, the CDR3 is TGCGCCAGCAGCCGGACGACAGGGTTATTAGGTGGGCGCGAGCAGTACTTC. It encodes CASSRTTGLLGGREQYF.

The chain joins TRBV5-4 to TRBJ2-1; maybe TRBD2 (5 bases). V gave up 1 base and J gave up 2 bases, with 13 bases separating them. Germline CDR1 SGHNT, CDR2 YYREEE (reference sequence). The CDR3 is 16 residues long. The CDR3 nucleotides are TGTGCCAGCAGCTTGATGACGGCGGGTACCTACAATGAGCAGTTCTTC. Amino acid sequence: CASSLMTAGTYNEQFF.

The CDR3 sequence is CASSSLGQGAEKLFF. CDR3 DNA: TGTGCCAGCAGTTCCTTGGGACAGGGTGCTGAAAAACTGTTTTTT. This sequence joins TRBV6-6 and TRBJ1-4; 9 bases agree with TRBD1. The CDR3 spans 15 residues. With 4 bases clipped from V and 7 bases from J, the junction kept 7 bases outside the gene matches. Per germline, CDR1 MNHNY and CDR2 SVGAGI (reference sequence).

This sequence joins TRBV6-1 and TRBJ2-7; a weak D match, TRBD1 (6 bases). The CDR3 has 15 residues. From germline, CDR1 is MNHNS and CDR2 SASEGT. Trimming cost V 3 bases and J 4 bases, with 16 bases left between them. CDR3 nucleotide sequence: TGTGCCAGCAGTGAGGGATCAGGGGCGCCATACGAGCAGTACTTC. As protein: CASSEGSGAPYEQYF.

This chain uses TRBV7-3 with TRBJ2-5; D is ambiguous. The V gene's germline CDR1 is SGHTA and CDR2 FQGTGA. This CDR3 contains 13 residues. V lost 4 bases and J 5 bases, leaving 11 bases between the germline ends. The CDR3 spells CASSSWPRETQYF. The CDR3 coding sequence is TGTGCCAGCAGCTCCTGGCCGCGGGAGACCCAGTACTTC.